This T cell receptor beta chain was profiled in a study of blood T cell repertoires in COVID-19. Study background: Collection of acute and convalescent COVID-19 samples took place in the United States, Italy and Spain. Nucleic acid was either cDNA or gDNA, and it came from T cells, B-cell-depleted T cells, or PBMCs.

Trimming took 2 bases from V and 6 from J, leaving 13 bases between them. The CDR3 runs to 15 residues. The germline gives CDR1 SGHAT, CDR2 FQNNGV. Participants came from under 30 US areas, aged roughly 18 to 95 years. In the source study's methods: Using reference gene primer amplification, nucleated cell counts were estimated. Some clones are missing from TCRdb's copy, which holds only in-frame ones; the method was immunoSEQ multiplex PCR. From that table come the V and J calls and clone size; the DNA was used to work out D and trimming. There are around 250,000 clones in the sample; approximately 91% occur only once, and about 1.2% lies in the top ten. This clone was detected only a few times.

The sample consisted of PBMCs or T cells enriched from blood (not recorded which). The chain employs TRBV11-2 and TRBJ2-2, with D possibly matching TRBD1 (6 bases). The receptor was derived from a human donor in a cohort exposed to, infected with or recovered from COVID-19 (not recorded which). The donor label of this sample is uncertain. The CDR3 DNA follows: TGTGCCAGCAGCTTATCAGGGGTTGGGGCCGGGGAGCTGTTTTTT. This encodes CASSLSGVGAGELFF.